This passage covers 14 T cell receptor beta chains from one sample sequenced in a study of identical twins. TCRdb passed the 5' RACE reads through MiXCR, listing each CDR3 protein once. The profile covers more than 600,000 distinct CDR3 sequences, with roughly 18% appearing a single time and around 14% taken by the ten largest. A further study also used this sample, focusing on T cells expressing NK-cell markers.

Sequencing was performed on PBMCs. Receptors were obtained from a woman in her late teens or twenties in good health.

This clonotype was counted at least ten times. This chain uses TRBV20-1 with TRBJ2-1; 12 nucleotides match TRBD2. Trimming at V came to 3 bases and at J to 6 bases, leaving 6 bases not matched to a gene. This CDR3 has 15 amino acids. Germline CDR1 DFQATT, CDR2 SNEGSKA (reference sequence). The CDR3 protein is CSARSGLAGPNEQFF. The CDR3 DNA reads TGCAGTGCTAGGTCGGGACTAGCGGGCCCCAATGAGCAGTTCTTC.

This clonotype was seen at least ten times. This chain connects TRBV5-5 to TRBJ2-7; D ambiguous. Germline values: CDR1 SGHKS, CDR2 YYEKEE (reference sequence). CDR3 length: 14 amino acids. Between the trimmed V and J ends, which lost 0 bases and 0 bases, there was a span of 7 bases. Here the CDR3 reads CASSLAAFSYEQYF. The CDR3 DNA sequence: TGTGCCAGCAGCTTGGCGGCCTTCTCCTACGAGCAGTACTTC. The full variable domain, in which reference TRBV5-5 and TRBJ2-7 provide the parts outside the CDR3, is DAGVTQSPTHLIKTRGQQVTLRCSPISGHKSVSWYQQVLGQGPQFIFQYYEKEERGRGNFPDRFSARQFPNYSSELNVNALLLGDSALYLCASSLAAFSYEQYFGPGTRLTVT.

This clonotype was counted only a few times. This chain links TRBV20-1 with TRBJ1-5; D gene uncertain. The CDR3 length is 14 residues. Trimming took off 5 bases at V and 7 bases at J, with 18 bases between the two ends. The germline gives CDR1 DFQATT, CDR2 SNEGSKA (reference sequence). CDR3 region: CSASERALRQPQHF. As DNA, the CDR3 is TGCAGTGCTTCAGAACGGGCTCTTCGACAGCCCCAGCATTTT.

This clonotype turned up a few times. The chain employs TRBV5-1 and TRBJ1-2; weak D call: TRBD1 (5 bases). From germline, CDR1 is SGHRS and CDR2 YFSETQ. Trimming cost V 7 bases and J 4 bases, with 14 bases left between them. The CDR3 consists of 13 residues. CDR3 residues: CASAVGAGYGYTF. The CDR3 nucleotides read TGCGCCAGCGCAGTTGGGGCGGGCTATGGCTACACCTTC.

V usage is TRBV5-1 and J usage is TRBJ2-3; 9 nucleotides agree with TRBD2. J was trimmed by 4 bases and V by 4 bases; bases with no gene match: 4. This CDR3 has 14 amino acids. Germline-derived CDR1 and CDR2 are SGHRS and YFSETQ. Written as DNA, the CDR3 is TGCGCCAGCAGCGCGCTAGCGGGACCAGATACGCAGTATTTT. It is translated as CASSALAGPDTQYF.

This clonotype was found a few times. The chain is built from TRBV20-1 and TRBJ2-7, with TRBD1 identical over 7 bases. Germline CDR1 and CDR2: DFQATT and SNEGSKA (reference sequence). CDR3 size: 12 residues. Germline trimming cut 6 bases from V and 10 bases from J; bases unmatched to any gene: 12. CDR3 nucleotide sequence: TGCAGTGCAGAGGGTCGACAGGGAATTCAGTACTTC. This codes for CSAEGRQGIQYF.

This sequence joins TRBV12-3 or TRBV12-4 and TRBJ2-5; D is possibly TRBD1 (6 bases). CDR3 length: 13 residues. V shed 5 bases and J shed 5 bases, with 12 bases lying between them. The CDR3 bases are TGTGCCAGCAGTACTGACAGGATCGAGACCCAGTACTTC. Protein: CASSTDRIETQYF.

The J gene is TRBJ2-7, the V gene TRBV18; D not certain. Germline assignment: CDR1 KGHSH and CDR2 LQKENI. Trimming stripped 5 bases from V and 0 bases from J, with 14 bases between. The CDR3 totals 15 residues. In DNA, the CDR3 is TGTGCCAGCTCAGCAGGCGACGGTTACTCCTACGAGCAGTACTTC. Translated: CASSAGDGYSYEQYF. Using reference TRBV18 and TRBJ2-7 for the parts outside the CDR3, the full variable domain is NAGVMQNPRHLVRRRGQEARLRCSPMKGHSHVYWYRQLPEEGLKFMVYLQKENIIDESGMPKERFSAEFPKEGPSILRIQQVVRGDSAAYFCASSAGDGYSYEQYFGPGTRLTVT.

V gene TRBV20-1 combines with J gene TRBJ2-1; 10 nucleotides match TRBD2. V lost 1 base, J lost 3 bases, and 6 bases stayed unmatched. CDR1 DFQATT and CDR2 SNEGSKA come from the germline V gene (reference sequence). This CDR3 has 16 amino acids. Written as DNA, the CDR3 is TGCAGTGCTAGAGGGCTAGCGGGAGTCTTCTACAATGAGCAGTTCTTC. This gives the protein CSARGLAGVFYNEQFF.

This clonotype appeared a few times. The rearrangement uses TRBV20-1 and TRBJ2-3, with TRBD2 identical over 8 bases. The CDR3 runs to 15 residues. V shed 4 bases and J 4 bases; nucleotides not matched to a gene: 10. Looked up from germline, CDR1 is DFQATT and CDR2 is SNEGSKA (reference sequence). This CDR3 is CSANLRQRGPDTQYF. The CDR3 coding sequence is TGCAGTGCTAACCTTCGCCAGCGGGGGCCAGATACGCAGTATTTT.

The rearrangement links TRBV3-1 to TRBJ2-1; D gene unclear. Germline CDR1 and CDR2: LGHDT and YNNKEL (reference sequence). This CDR3 has 13 residues. Trimming removed 3 bases from V and 5 bases from J, with 8 bases in between. DNA for the CDR3: TGTGCCAGCAGCCAGCGACTTCACAATGAGCAGTTCTTC. Translation: CASSQRLHNEQFF.

The chain uses TRBV20-1 and TRBJ1-4; 7 nucleotides align to TRBD1. Germline V gene lookup returns CDR1 DFQATT and CDR2 SNEGSKA (reference sequence). Losses at the gene ends were 8 bases for V and 3 bases for J; bases not matched to a gene: 6. The CDR3 spans 13 residues. CDR3 DNA sequence: TGCAGTACACCGGGACAGCCTAATGAAAAACTGTTTTTT. Encoded protein: CSTPGQPNEKLFF.

In its sample, this clonotype was seen many times. The V call is TRBV6-1, the J call TRBJ2-1; D gene ambiguous. Trimming shortened V by 6 bases and J by 1 base, and 13 bases separated the two germline ends. The CDR3 has 15 amino acids. Germline V gene sequence: CDR1 MNHNS, CDR2 SASEGT. The CDR3 loop reads CASRAPGSSYNEQFF. CDR3 in DNA: TGTGCCAGCAGGGCCCCGGGCAGTTCCTACAATGAGCAGTTCTTC.

The V gene is TRBV4-1, the J gene TRBJ1-2, with D perhaps TRBD1 (5 bases). Trimming took 2 bases from V and 4 from J, leaving 17 bases between them. This CDR3 is 16 amino acids long. Per the germline V gene, CDR1 is MGHRA and CDR2 is YSYEKL. This chain's CDR3 is CASSQLGTGKRYGYTF. The CDR3 DNA follows: TGCGCCAGCAGCCAACTGGGGACGGGCAAACGCTATGGCTACACCTTC.